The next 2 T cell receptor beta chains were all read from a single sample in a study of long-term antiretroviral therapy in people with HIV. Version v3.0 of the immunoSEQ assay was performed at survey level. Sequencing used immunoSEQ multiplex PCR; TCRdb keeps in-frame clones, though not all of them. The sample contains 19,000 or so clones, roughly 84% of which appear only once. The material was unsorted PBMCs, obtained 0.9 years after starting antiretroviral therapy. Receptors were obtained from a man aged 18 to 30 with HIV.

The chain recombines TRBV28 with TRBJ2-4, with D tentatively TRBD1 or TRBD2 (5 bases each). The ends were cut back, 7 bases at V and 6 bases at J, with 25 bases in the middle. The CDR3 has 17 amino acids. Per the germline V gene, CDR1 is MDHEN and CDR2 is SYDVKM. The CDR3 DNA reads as TGTGCCAGCACCCACAACCCGGGACCCGGAGCCCCAAACATTCAGTACTTC. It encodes CASTHNPGPGAPNIQYF.

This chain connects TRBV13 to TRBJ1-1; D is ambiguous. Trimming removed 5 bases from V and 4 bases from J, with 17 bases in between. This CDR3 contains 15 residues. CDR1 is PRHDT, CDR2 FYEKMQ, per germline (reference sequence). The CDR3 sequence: CASSHDEWEFTEAFF. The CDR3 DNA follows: TGTGCCAGCAGCCATGATGAGTGGGAGTTCACTGAAGCTTTCTTT.